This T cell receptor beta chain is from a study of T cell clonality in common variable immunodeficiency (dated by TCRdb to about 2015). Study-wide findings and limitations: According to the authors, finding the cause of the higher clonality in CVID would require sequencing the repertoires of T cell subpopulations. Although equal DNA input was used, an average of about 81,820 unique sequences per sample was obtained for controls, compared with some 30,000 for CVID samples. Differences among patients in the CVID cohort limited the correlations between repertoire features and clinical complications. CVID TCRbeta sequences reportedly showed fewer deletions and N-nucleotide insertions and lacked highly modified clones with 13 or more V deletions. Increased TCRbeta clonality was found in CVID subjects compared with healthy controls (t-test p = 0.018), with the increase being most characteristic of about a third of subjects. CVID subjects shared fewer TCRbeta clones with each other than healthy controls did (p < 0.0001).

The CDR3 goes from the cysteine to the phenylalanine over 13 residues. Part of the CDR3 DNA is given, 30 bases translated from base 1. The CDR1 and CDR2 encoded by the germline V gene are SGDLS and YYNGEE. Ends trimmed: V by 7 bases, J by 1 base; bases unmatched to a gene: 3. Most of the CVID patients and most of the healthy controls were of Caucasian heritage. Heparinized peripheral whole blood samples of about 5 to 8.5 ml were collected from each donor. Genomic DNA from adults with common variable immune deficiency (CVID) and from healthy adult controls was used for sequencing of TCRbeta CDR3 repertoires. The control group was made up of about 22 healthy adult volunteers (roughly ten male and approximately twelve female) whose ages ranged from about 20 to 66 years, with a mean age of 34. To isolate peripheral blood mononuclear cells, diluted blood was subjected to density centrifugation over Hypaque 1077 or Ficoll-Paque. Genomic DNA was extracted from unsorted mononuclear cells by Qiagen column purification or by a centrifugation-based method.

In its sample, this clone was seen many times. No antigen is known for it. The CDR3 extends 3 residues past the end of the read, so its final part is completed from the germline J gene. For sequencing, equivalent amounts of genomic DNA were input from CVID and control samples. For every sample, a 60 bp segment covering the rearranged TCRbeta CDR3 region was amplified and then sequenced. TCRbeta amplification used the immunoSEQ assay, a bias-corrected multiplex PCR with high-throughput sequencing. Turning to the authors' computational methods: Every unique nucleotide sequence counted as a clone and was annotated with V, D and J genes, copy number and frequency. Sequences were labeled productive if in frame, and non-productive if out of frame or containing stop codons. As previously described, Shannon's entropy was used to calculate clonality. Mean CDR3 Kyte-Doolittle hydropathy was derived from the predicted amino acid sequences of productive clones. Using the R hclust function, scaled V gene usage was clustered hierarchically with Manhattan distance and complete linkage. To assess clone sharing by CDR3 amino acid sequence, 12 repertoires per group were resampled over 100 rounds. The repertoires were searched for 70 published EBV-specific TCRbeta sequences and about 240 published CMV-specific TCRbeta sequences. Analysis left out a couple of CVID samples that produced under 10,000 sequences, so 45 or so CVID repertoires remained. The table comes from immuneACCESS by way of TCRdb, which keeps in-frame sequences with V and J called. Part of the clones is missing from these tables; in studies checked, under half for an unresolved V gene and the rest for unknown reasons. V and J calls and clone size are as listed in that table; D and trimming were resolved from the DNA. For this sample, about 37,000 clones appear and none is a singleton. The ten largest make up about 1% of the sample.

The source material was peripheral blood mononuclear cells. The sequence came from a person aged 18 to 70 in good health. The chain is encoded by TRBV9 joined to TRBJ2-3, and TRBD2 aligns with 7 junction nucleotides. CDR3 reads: CASDTSGTDTQYF. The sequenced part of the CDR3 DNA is TGTGCCAGCGATACTAGCGGCACAGATACG. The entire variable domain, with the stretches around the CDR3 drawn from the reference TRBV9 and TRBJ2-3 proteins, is DSGVTQTPKHLITATGQRVTLRCSPRSGDLSVYWYQQSLDQGLQFLIQYYNGEERAKGNILERFSAQQFPDLHSELNLSSLELGDSALYFCASDTSGTDTQYFGPGTRLTVL.